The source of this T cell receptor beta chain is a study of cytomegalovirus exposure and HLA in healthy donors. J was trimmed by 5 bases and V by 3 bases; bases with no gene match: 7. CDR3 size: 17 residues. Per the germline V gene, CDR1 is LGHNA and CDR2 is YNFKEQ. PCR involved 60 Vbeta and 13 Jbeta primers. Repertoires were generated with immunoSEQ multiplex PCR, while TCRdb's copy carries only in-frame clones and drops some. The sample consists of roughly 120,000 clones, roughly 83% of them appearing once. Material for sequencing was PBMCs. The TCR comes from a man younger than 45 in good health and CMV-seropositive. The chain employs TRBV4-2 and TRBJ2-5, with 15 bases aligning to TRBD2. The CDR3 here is CASSQEGLAGGPETQYF. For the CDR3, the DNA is TGTGCCAGCAGCCAGGAAGGACTAGCGGGAGGGCCCGAGACCCAGTACTTC.